This T cell receptor beta chain is drawn from a study of control samples from healthy donors and cancer patients (dated by TCRdb to about 2020). Receptors were amplified or captured by the immunoSEQ multiplex PCR assay. The table comes from immuneACCESS by way of TCRdb, which keeps in-frame sequences with V and J called. Part of the clones is missing from these tables; in studies checked, under half for an unresolved V gene and the rest for unknown reasons. The sample contains roughly 120,000 clones, more than 70% of them found a single time. The leading ten clones occupy around 3.3% of the sample. From its cysteine to its phenylalanine, the CDR3 spans 12 amino acids. The entry retains the CDR3 DNA only, 36 bases that are in frame from base 1. The V and J ends are trimmed by 0 bases and 8 bases, leaving 5 bases between them. The CDR1 and CDR2 encoded by the germline V gene are SGDLS and YYNGEE. In this sample, this clone turned up once. Its antigen remains unidentified. No clone much larger than this one lies a single base away; base qualities are absent.

The rearranged chain carries TRBV9 and TRBJ2-2; the D gene assignment is ambiguous. The receptor was isolated from a man aged 35 to 55 in good health. The sequenced sample consisted of blood. The bases are TGTGCCAGCAGCGTAGCCGGAGGGGAGCTGTTTTTT. This sequence encodes CASSVAGGELFF.